The clone carrying this T cell receptor beta chain was counted a single time. Antigen specificity is unknown. This sample stems from a study of cytomegalovirus exposure and HLA in healthy donors. Overall study findings and caveats: Later analysis associated a missense DCLRE1C variant with TCR beta V- and J-gene trimming. A later analysis found most CMV-associated TCR beta chains apparently HLA-restricted. The classifier was said to identify cytomegalovirus status with high specificity and sensitivity.

The germline CDR1 and CDR2 sequences are SGHRS and YFSETQ. The V end lost 8 bases, the J end lost 0 bases, and 13 bases lay between the germline ends. The CDR3 runs 14 residues. The study ran its PCR with 60 Vbeta and 13 Jbeta primers. Some clones are missing from TCRdb's copy, which holds only in-frame ones; the method was immunoSEQ multiplex PCR. The table has about 250,000 clones, under 80% seen once. The source material was PBMCs. The receptor was derived from a female donor in good health and CMV-seronegative. The V call is TRBV5-1, the J call TRBJ2-3; unclear D gene. CDR3 DNA: TGCGCCAGTACCCGCGCGGCTAGCACAGATACGCAGTATTTT. As protein: CASTRAASTDTQYF.